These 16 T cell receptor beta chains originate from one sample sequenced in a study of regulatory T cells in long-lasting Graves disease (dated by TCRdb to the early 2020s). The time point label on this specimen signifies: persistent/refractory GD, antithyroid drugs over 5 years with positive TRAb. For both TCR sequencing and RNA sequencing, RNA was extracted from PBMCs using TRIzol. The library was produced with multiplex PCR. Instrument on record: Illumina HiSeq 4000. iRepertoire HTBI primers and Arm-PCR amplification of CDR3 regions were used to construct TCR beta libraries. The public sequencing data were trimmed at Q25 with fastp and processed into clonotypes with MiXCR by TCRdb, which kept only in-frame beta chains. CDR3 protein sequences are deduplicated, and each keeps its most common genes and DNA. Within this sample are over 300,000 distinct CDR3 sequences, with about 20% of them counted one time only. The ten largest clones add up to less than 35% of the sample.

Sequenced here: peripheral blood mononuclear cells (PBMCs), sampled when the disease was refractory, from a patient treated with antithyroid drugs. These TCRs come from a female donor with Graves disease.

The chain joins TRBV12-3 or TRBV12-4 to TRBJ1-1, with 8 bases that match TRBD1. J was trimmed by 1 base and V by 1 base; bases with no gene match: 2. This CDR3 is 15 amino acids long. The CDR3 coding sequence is TGTGCCAGCAGTTTAGGGGACAGGTGGAACACTGAAGCTTTCTTT. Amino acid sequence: CASSLGDRWNTEAFF.

The CDR3 region has the DNA TGCGCCAGCAGCTGGGGGTGGGGGCGCGTCTACGAGCAGTACTTC. This sequence encodes CASSWGWGRVYEQYF. The chain joins TRBV5-1 to TRBJ2-7; D perhaps matches TRBD1 (6 bases). CDR3 size: 15 residues. The germline V gene has CDR1 SGHRS and CDR2 YFSETQ. V was pared by 3 bases and J by 3 bases, with 16 bases between.

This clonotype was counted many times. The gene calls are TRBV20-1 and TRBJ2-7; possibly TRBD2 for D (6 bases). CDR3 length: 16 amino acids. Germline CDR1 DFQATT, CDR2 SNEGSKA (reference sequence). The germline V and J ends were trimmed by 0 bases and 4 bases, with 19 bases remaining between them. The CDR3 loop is CSARDPTRGGGYEQYF. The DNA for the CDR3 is TGCAGTGCTAGAGACCCAACTAGGGGAGGAGGGTACGAGCAGTACTTC.

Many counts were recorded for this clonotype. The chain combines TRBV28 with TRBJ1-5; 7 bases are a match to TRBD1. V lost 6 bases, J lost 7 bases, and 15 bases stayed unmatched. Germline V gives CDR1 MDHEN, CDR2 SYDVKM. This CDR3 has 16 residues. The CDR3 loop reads CASSPPLTGVRQPQHF. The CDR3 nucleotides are TGTGCCAGCAGCCCCCCCCTAACAGGGGTGAGGCAGCCCCAGCATTTT.

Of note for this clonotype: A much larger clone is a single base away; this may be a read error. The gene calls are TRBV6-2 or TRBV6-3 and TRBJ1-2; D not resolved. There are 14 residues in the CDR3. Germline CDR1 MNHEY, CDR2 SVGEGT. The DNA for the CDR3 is TGTGCCAGCAGTTACGGACTAACTAACTATGGCCACACCTTC. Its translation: CASSYGLTNYGHTF.

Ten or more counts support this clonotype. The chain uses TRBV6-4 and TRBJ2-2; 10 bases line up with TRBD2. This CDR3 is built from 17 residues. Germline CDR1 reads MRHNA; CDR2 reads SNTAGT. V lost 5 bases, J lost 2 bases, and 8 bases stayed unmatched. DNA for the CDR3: TGTGCCAGCAGTTTGACTAGCGGGCGACGCAACACCGGGGAGCTGTTTTTT. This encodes CASSLTSGRRNTGELFF.

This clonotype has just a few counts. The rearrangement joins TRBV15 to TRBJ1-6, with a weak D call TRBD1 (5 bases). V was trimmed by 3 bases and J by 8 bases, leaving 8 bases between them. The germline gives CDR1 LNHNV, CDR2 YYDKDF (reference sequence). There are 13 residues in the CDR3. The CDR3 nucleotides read TGTGCCACCAGCAGCTTACAGGATTCACCCCTCCACTTT. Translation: CATSSLQDSPLHF.

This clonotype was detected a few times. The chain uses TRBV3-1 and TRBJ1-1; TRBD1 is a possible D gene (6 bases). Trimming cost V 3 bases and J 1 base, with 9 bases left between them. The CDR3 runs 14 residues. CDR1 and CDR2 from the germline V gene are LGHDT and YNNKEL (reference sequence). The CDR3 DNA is TGTGCCAGCAGCCAGCCCAGGGGGAACACTGAAGCTTTCTTT. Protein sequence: CASSQPRGNTEAFF.

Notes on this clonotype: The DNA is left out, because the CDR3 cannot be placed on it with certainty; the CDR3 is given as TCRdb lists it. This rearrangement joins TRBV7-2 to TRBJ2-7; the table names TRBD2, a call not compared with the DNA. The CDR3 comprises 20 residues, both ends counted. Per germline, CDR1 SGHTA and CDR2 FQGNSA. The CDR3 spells CASSFYICSAELAAPYEQYF.

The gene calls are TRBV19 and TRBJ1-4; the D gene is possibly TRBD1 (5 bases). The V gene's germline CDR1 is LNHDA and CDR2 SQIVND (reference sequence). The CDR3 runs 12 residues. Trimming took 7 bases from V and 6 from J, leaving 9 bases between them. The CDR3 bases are TGTGCCAGTAAGGGGCGGGATGAAAAACTGTTTTTT. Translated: CASKGRDEKLFF.

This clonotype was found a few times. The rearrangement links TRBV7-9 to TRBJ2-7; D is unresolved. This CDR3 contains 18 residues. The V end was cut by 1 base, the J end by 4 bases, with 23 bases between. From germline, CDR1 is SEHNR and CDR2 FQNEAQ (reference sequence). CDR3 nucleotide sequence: TGTGCCAGCAGCTTAGTTTATTCTTTCGGCCCATCAGCGTACGAGCAGTACTTC. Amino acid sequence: CASSLVYSFGPSAYEQYF.

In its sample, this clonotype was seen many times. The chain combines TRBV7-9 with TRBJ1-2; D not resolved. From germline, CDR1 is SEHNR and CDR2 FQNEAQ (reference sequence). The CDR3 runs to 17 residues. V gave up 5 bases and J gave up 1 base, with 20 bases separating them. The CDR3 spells CASSHHLGISLNYGYTF. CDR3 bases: TGTGCCAGCAGCCATCATCTAGGGATTAGCCTTAACTATGGCTACACCTTC.

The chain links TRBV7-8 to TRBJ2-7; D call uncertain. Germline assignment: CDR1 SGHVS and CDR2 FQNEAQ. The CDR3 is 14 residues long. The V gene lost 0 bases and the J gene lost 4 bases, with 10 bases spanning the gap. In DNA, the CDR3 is TGTGCCAGCAGCTTAGCGCCAACGGGTTACGAGCAGTACTTC. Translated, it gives CASSLAPTGYEQYF.

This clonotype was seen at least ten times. The CDR3 is CSAEGQGSNTEAFF. For the CDR3, the DNA is TGCAGTGCAGAAGGACAGGGCTCGAACACTGAAGCTTTCTTT. This chain connects TRBV20-1 to TRBJ1-1; 8 bases align to TRBD1. From germline, CDR1 is DFQATT and CDR2 SNEGSKA (reference sequence). This CDR3 region has 14 residues. V was pared by 6 bases and J by 1 base, with 7 bases of the junction left unmatched.

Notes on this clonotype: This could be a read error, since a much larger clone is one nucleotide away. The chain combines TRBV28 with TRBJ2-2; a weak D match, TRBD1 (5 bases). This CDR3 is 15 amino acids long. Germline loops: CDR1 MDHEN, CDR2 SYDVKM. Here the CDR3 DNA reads TGTGCCAGCAGAGTCCAGGGATCGCGCACCTGGGAGCTGTTTTTT. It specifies CASRVQGSRTWELFF. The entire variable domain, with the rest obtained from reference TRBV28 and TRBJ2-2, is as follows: DVKVTQSSRYLVKRTGEKVFLECVQDMDHENMFWYRQDPGLGLRLIYFSYDVKMKEKGDIPEGYSVSREKKERFSLILESASTNQTSMYLCASRVQGSRTWELFFGEGSRLTVL.

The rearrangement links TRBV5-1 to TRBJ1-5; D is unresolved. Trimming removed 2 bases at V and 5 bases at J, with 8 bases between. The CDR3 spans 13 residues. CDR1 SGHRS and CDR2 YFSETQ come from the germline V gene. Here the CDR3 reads CASSFEGYQPQHF. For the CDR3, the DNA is TGCGCCAGCAGCTTCGAAGGGTATCAGCCCCAGCATTTT.